A single sample is the source of the 21 T cell receptor beta chains below, sequenced in a study of beta chain features in type 1 diabetes. Their antigen targets remain unknown. As every portion of the isolated RNA was reverse transcribed, the sequencing read expressed TCRB transcripts. The repertoire was sequenced with immunoSEQ multiplex PCR; TCRdb's copy has only in-frame clones and lacks some. In the table there are some 290,000 clones, around 25% of which are singletons. Points from the study as a whole: TCRB CDR3 length was moderately but significantly reduced in all four CD4+ subsets of Type 1 diabetes patients.

Sequenced: naive CD4+ T cells from blood. These receptors all stem from a woman aged 30 to 39 with type 1 diabetes.

The gene calls are TRBV28 and TRBJ1-1, with D tentatively TRBD1 (5 bases). Looked up from germline, CDR1 is MDHEN and CDR2 is SYDVKM. The V gene lost 5 bases and the J gene lost 4 bases, with 17 bases spanning the gap. The CDR3 sequence is 15 residues long. The CDR3 region is CASSPPGAQATEAFF. The CDR3 nucleotides are TGTGCCAGCAGTCCCCCTGGGGCGCAGGCCACTGAAGCTTTCTTT.

The chain employs TRBV15 and TRBJ1-4; 11 bases are shared with TRBD1. This CDR3 spans 14 amino acids. Germline CDR1 LNHNV, CDR2 YYDKDF (reference sequence). The V and J ends lost 3 bases and 8 bases, in that order; junction bases with no gene match: 2. CDR3 nucleotide sequence: TGTGCCACCAGCAGGGACAGGGGGCGAGAAAAACTGTTTTTT. Translating it yields CATSRDRGREKLFF.

The chain is built from TRBV11-1 and TRBJ2-2, with TRBD1 matching over 8 bases. Germline V CDR1 and CDR2: SGHAT, FQDESV (reference sequence). V lost 2 bases and J lost 4; bases outside the gene matches: 3. The CDR3 loop spans 15 amino acids. The CDR3 coding sequence is TGTGCCAGCAGCTTAAGTGGACAGGGCACCGGGGAGCTGTTTTTT. Translation: CASSLSGQGTGELFF.

There are a few counts of this clone. J is TRBJ1-2 and V is TRBV5-4, with a weak D call TRBD1 (5 bases). V lost 0 bases and J 5 bases, leaving 11 bases between the germline ends. This CDR3 is 14 amino acids long. Germline V CDR1 and CDR2: SGHNT, YYREEE (reference sequence). The CDR3 DNA reads as TGTGCCAGCAGCTTGGCCAGGACAATATATGGCTACACCTTC. Amino acid sequence: CASSLARTIYGYTF.

This clone has a handful of counts. The chain links TRBV30 to TRBJ2-7; weak D call: TRBD2 (6 bases). V gave up 8 bases and J gave up 4 bases, with 18 bases separating them. The CDR3 has 13 residues. CDR1 is GTSNPN, CDR2 SVGIG, per germline (reference sequence). CDR3 nucleotides: TGTGCCGGGGAGCCCGACGGGACTTACGAGCAGTACTTC. Its protein product is CAGEPDGTYEQYF.

The chain employs TRBV4-2 and TRBJ1-4, with 7 bases identical to TRBD1. The V and J ends lost 0 bases and 8 bases, in that order; junction bases with no gene match: 6. The germline V gene encodes CDR1 LGHNA and CDR2 YNFKEQ. The CDR3 totals 15 residues. CDR3 nucleotides: TGTGCCAGCAGCCAAGATCGTGACAGGGACGAAAAACTGTTTTTT. Translated: CASSQDRDRDEKLFF.

The V call is TRBV4-1, the J call TRBJ1-5, with a tentative D call TRBD1 (6 bases). Per the germline V gene, CDR1 is MGHRA and CDR2 is YSYEKL. With 2 bases removed from V and 4 bases from J, the gap between germline ends came to 9 bases. CDR3 length: 14 residues. The CDR3 DNA follows: TGCGCCAGCAGCCAAAGGACAGCTAATCAGCCCCAGCATTTT. Protein: CASSQRTANQPQHF.

The CDR3 nucleotides are TGTGCCAGCAGCGTAGATTGGCGGGGGTTCACAGATACGCAGTATTTT. Amino acids: CASSVDWRGFTDTQYF. This sequence joins TRBV9 and TRBJ2-3; 7 bases are a match to TRBD2. The CDR3 has 16 residues. The V segment lost 0 bases and the J segment 2 bases; nucleotides outside the gene matches: 6. Germline CDR1 is SGDLS and CDR2 is YYNGEE.

The rearrangement uses TRBV9 and TRBJ2-3, with 7 bases matching TRBD2. The CDR3 sequence is 18 residues long. Trimming at V came to 4 bases and at J to 2 bases, leaving 16 bases not matched to a gene. Germline V gives CDR1 SGDLS, CDR2 YYNGEE. CDR3 nucleotide sequence: TGTGCCAGCAGCATCCCAACGGGGGGACGGGGCCACACAGATACGCAGTATTTT. Translated, it gives CASSIPTGGRGHTDTQYF. Combining the CDR3 with reference TRBV9 and TRBJ2-3 gives the whole variable domain DSGVTQTPKHLITATGQRVTLRCSPRSGDLSVYWYQQSLDQGLQFLIQYYNGEERAKGNILERFSAQQFPDLHSELNLSSLELGDSALYFCASSIPTGGRGHTDTQYFGPGTRLTVL.

The chain employs TRBV29-1 and TRBJ2-3; D may be TRBD2 (6 bases). V lost 5 bases and J 5 bases, leaving 8 bases between the germline ends. This CDR3 comprises 11 residues. The germline gives CDR1 SQVTM, CDR2 ANQGSEA. This chain's CDR3 is CSVHSGDTQYF. Written as DNA, the CDR3 is TGCAGCGTTCATAGCGGAGATACGCAGTATTTT.

This clone was seen a handful of times. The rearrangement links TRBV4-1 to TRBJ2-3; TRBD2 agrees at 14 bases. The CDR3 has 18 residues. CDR1 and CDR2 from the germline V gene are MGHRA and YSYEKL. With 0 bases clipped from V and 4 bases from J, the junction kept 6 bases outside the gene matches. The CDR3 region has the DNA TGCGCCAGCAGCCAAGAATGGGGGACTAGCGGGGGCGCAGATACGCAGTATTTT. Encoded protein: CASSQEWGTSGGADTQYF.

V is TRBV18 and J is TRBJ1-2, with D perhaps matching TRBD1 (6 bases). The CDR3 has 14 residues. The V and J ends lost 3 bases and 6 bases respectively, with 14 bases between them. Germline CDR1 and CDR2: KGHSH and LQKENI. The CDR3 here is CASSPSGAVDGYTF. CDR3 bases: TGTGCCAGCTCACCGTCAGGGGCAGTCGATGGCTACACCTTC.

The chain employs TRBV7-9 and TRBJ2-1; 10 bases are shared with TRBD2. The CDR3 consists of 16 residues. In germline, CDR1 is SEHNR, CDR2 FQNEAQ (reference sequence). The V segment lost 5 bases and the J segment 8 bases; nucleotides outside the gene matches: 12. CDR3 in DNA: TGTGCCAGCAGCCGTTTGACTAGCGGGCAGGGCGATGAGCAGTTCTTC. Translated: CASSRLTSGQGDEQFF.

This chain joins TRBV19 and TRBJ2-1; 9 bases line up with TRBD2. The J segment lost 8 bases and the V segment lost 3 bases, leaving 8 bases of the junction unmatched. Per germline, CDR1 LNHDA and CDR2 SQIVND (reference sequence). The CDR3 totals 15 residues. The CDR3 DNA sequence: TGTGCCAGTAGTATCGTAGCGGGAGCCGGGGATGAGCAGTTCTTC. Encoded protein: CASSIVAGAGDEQFF.

The gene calls are TRBV20-1 and TRBJ2-7; D gene ambiguous. The CDR3 sequence is 9 residues long. V was shortened by 2 bases and J by 6 bases, with 2 bases between the two germline ends. Looked up from germline, CDR1 is DFQATT and CDR2 is SNEGSKA (reference sequence). CDR3 sequence reads: CSARLEQYF. The CDR3 region has the DNA TGCAGTGCTAGACTCGAGCAGTACTTC.

The rearrangement uses TRBV25-1 and TRBJ2-7; D gene uncertain. The CDR3 is 12 amino acids. V lost 3 bases to trimming and J lost 3 bases, with 6 bases between them. Germline lookup yields CDR1 MGHDK and CDR2 SYGVNS. The CDR3 spells CASSDHSYEQYF. CDR3 DNA sequence: TGTGCCAGCAGTGACCACAGCTACGAGCAGTACTTC.

The chain is built from TRBV9 and TRBJ2-1, with D maybe TRBD2 (5 bases). This CDR3 spans 15 amino acids. In germline, CDR1 is SGDLS, CDR2 YYNGEE. V was cut by 3 bases and J by 0 bases, with 10 bases left in between. CDR3 nucleotide sequence: TGTGCCAGCAGCGAATCTGAGGGCTCCTACAATGAGCAGTTCTTC. It codes for CASSESEGSYNEQFF.

This clone was picked up a small number of times. The chain has TRBV5-1 and TRBJ2-1; 12 bases are a match to TRBD2. V gave up 4 bases and J gave up 8 bases; unmatched junction bases: 7. Germline V CDR1 and CDR2: SGHRS, YFSETQ. The CDR3 runs 15 residues. In DNA, the CDR3 is TGCGCCAGCAGCCCTGGAACTAGCGGGAGGTATGAGCAGTTCTTC. As protein: CASSPGTSGRYEQFF.

This clone was seen just once. V and J are TRBV6-5 and TRBJ2-7, with TRBD1 as a possible D gene (8 bases). The V end lost 0 bases, the J end lost 6 bases, and 15 bases lay between the germline ends. Germline V gene sequence: CDR1 MNHEY, CDR2 SVGAGI. The CDR3 extends over 15 amino acids. The CDR3 sequence is CASSYSGGTGGEQYF. The CDR3 bases are TGTGCCAGCAGTTACTCGGGGGGGACAGGAGGCGAGCAGTACTTC.

The chain couples TRBV29-1 to TRBJ1-2, with D perhaps TRBD1 (6 bases). V was clipped by 4 bases and J by 8 bases, with 20 bases between them. The CDR3 loop spans 14 amino acids. Germline loops: CDR1 SQVTM, CDR2 ANQGSEA. Here the CDR3 reads CSVAGENPTIGYTF. CDR3 in DNA: TGCAGCGTTGCAGGGGAAAACCCAACTATCGGCTACACCTTC.

This clone was recorded a few times. This chain joins TRBV11-3 and TRBJ2-7; TRBD2 agrees at 7 bases. Trimming cost V 6 bases and J 2 bases; bases outside gene matches: 4. CDR1 is SGHNT, CDR2 YENEEA, per germline. The CDR3 covers 13 residues. The CDR3 loop is CASSGLVTYEQYF. CDR3 DNA: TGTGCCAGCAGTGGACTAGTGACCTACGAGCAGTACTTC.